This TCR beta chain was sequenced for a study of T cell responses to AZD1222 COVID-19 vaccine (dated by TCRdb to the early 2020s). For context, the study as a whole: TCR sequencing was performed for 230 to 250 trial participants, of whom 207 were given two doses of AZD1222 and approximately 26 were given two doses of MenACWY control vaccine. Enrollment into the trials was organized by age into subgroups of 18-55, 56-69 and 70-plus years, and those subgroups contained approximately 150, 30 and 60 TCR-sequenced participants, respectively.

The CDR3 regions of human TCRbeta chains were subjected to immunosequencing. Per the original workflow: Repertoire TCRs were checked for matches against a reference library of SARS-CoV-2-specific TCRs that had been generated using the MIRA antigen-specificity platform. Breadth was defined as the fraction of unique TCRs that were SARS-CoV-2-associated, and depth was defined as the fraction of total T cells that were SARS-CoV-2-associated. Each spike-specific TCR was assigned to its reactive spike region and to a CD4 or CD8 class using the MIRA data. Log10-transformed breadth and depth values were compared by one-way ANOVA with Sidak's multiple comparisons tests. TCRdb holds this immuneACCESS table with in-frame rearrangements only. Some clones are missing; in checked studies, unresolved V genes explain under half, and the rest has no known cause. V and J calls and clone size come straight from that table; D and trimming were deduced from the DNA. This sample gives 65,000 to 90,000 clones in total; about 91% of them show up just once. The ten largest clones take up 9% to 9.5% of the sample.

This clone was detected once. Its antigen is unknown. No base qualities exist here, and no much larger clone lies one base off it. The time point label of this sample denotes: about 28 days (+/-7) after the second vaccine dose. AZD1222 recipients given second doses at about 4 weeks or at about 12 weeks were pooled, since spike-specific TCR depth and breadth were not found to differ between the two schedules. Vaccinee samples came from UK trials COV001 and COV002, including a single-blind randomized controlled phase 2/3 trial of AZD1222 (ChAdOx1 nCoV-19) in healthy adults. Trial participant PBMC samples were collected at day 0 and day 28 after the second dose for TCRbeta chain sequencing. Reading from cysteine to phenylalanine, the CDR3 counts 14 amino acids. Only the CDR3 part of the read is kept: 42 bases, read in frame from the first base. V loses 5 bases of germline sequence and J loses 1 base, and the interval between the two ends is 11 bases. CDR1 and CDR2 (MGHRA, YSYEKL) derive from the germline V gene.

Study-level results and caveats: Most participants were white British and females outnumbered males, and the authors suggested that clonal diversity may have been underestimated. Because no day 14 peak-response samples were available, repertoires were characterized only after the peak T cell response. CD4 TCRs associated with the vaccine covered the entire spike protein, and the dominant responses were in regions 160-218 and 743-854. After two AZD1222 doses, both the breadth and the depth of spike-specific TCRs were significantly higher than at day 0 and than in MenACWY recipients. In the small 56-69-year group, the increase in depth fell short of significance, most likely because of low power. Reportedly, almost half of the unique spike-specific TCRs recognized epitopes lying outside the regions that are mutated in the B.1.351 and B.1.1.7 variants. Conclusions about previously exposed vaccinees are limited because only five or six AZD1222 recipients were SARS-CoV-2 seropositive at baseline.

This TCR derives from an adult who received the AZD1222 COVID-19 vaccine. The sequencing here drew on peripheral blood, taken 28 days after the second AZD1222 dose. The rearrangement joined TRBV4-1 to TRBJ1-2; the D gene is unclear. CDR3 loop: CASSSVGVNYGYTF. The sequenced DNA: TGCGCCAGCAGCTCCGTCGGGGTTAACTATGGCTACACCTTC.